This paragraph reports one TCR beta chain. These data originate in a study of blood T cell repertoires in COVID-19. Study context: From the United States, Italy and Spain came samples of acute and convalescent COVID-19. From T cells, B-cell-depleted T cells, or PBMCs came the material, which was cDNA or gDNA.

Sequencing used immunoSEQ multiplex PCR; TCRdb keeps in-frame clones, though not all of them. The repertoire holds 200,000 to 250,000 clones, with approximately 86% as singletons. Those enrolled, adults aged roughly 18 to 95 years, came from fewer than 25 US areas. Participants had their cohort set by participant-reported clinical history. This CDR3 spans 15 amino acids. Trimming removed 5 bases from V and 2 bases from J; junction bases left unmatched: 5. Germline CDR1 MNHEY, CDR2 SVGEGT. The source is a woman between 40 and 50 years old with acute COVID-19. J is TRBJ2-7 and V is TRBV6-2 or TRBV6-3; 11 bases align to TRBD2. The sample taken for sequencing was PBMCs or T cells enriched from blood (not recorded which). The CDR3 nucleotides read TGTGCCAGCAGTCTTCGACTAGCGGGGCCCTACGAGCAGTACTTC. Translating gives CASSLRLAGPYEQYF.